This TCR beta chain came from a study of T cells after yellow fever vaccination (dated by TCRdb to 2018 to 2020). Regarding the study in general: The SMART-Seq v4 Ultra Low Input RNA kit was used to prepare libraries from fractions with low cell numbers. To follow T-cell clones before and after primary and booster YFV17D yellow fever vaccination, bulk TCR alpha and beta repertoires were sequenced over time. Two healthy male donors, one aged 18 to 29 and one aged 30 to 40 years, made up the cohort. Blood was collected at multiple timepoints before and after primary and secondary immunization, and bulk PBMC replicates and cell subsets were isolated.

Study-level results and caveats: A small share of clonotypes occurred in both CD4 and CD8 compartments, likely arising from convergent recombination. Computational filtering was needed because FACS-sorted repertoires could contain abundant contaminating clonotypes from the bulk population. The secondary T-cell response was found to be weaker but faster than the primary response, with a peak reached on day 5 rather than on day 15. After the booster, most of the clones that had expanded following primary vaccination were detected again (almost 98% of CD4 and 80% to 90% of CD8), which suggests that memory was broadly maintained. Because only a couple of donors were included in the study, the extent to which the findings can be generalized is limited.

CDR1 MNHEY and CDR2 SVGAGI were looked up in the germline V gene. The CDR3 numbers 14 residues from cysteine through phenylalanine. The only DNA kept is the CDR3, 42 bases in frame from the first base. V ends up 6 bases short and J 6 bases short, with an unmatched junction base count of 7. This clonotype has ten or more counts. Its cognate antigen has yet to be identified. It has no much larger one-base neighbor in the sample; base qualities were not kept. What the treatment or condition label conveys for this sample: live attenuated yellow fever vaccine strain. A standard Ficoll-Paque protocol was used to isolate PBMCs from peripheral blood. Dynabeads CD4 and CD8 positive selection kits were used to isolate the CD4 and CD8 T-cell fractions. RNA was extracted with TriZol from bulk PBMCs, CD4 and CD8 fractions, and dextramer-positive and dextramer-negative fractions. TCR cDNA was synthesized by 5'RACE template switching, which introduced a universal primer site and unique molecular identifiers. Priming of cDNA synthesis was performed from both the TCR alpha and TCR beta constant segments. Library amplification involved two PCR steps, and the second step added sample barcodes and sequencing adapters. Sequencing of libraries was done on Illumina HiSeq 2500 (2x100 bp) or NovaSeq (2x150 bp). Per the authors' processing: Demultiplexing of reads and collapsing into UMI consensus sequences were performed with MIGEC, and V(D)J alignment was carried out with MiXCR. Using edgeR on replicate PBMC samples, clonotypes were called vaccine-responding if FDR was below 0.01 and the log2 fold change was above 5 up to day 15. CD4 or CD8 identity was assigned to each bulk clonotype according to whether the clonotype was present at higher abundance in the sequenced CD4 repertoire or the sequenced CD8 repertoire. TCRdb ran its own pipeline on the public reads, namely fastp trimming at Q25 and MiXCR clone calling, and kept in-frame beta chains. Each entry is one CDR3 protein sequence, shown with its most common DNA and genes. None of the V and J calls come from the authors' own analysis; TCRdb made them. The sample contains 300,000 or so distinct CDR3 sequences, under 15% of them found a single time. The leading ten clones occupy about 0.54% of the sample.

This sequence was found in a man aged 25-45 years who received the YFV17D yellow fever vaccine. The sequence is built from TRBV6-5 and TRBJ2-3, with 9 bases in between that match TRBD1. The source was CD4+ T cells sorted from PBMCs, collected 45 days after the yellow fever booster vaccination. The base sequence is TGTGCCAGCAGCCGAACAGGGGGCGGGGATACGCAGTATTTT. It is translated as CASSRTGGGDTQYF.